These 9 T cell receptor beta chains were sequenced from one sample in a study of shared clonotypes between healthy human individuals. The table came from immunoSEQ multiplex PCR; TCRdb's copy has only in-frame clones and leaves some out. The data show over 2 million clones, approximately 90% seen once. The specimen was naive CD4+ T cells from PBMCs. Noted subset: CD45RA+ positively selected. The receptors come from a young man in good health. Some clones in this sample may be carry-over from other donors' samples.

V and J are TRBV7-9 and TRBJ1-1, with unresolved D. The V and J ends lost 2 bases and 3 bases respectively, with 13 bases between them. The germline V gene has CDR1 SEHNR and CDR2 FQNEAQ (reference sequence). The CDR3 is made up of 15 amino acids. The CDR3, as DNA: TGTGCCAGCAGCTTATTCGGTGTTGGGGACACTGAAGCTTTCTTT. Translation gives CASSLFGVGDTEAFF.

The chain joins TRBV19 to TRBJ2-5; D is possibly TRBD2 (6 bases). With 3 bases removed from V and 5 bases from J, the gap between germline ends came to 13 bases. The length of the CDR3 is 14 residues. Germline lookup yields CDR1 LNHDA and CDR2 SQIVND (reference sequence). The CDR3 nucleotides read TGTGCCAGTAGTATGGGGAGGTCGTGGGAGACCCAGTACTTC. It is translated as CASSMGRSWETQYF.

The rearrangement links TRBV5-5 to TRBJ2-2; 9 bases line up with TRBD1. The CDR3 runs 15 residues. V shed 3 bases, J shed 1 base, and the junction held 1 base outside the gene matches. The germline gives CDR1 SGHKS, CDR2 YYEKEE (reference sequence). CDR3: CASSWGQGNTGELFF. Here the CDR3 DNA reads TGTGCCAGCAGCTGGGGACAGGGGAACACCGGGGAGCTGTTTTTT.

The chain links TRBV19 to TRBJ2-5; D perhaps matches TRBD1 (5 bases). CDR1 and CDR2 (germline): LNHDA, SQIVND (reference sequence). This CDR3 is built from 15 residues. V was pared by 1 base and J by 1 base, with 10 bases between. This chain's CDR3 is CASSIGGTGQETQYF. Here the CDR3 DNA reads TGTGCCAGTAGTATAGGGGGCACCGGCCAAGAGACCCAGTACTTC.

The V and J genes are TRBV5-1 and TRBJ2-1; 12 nucleotides align to TRBD2. Germline V gene data show CDR1 as SGHRS and CDR2 as YFSETQ. V was pared by 1 base and J by 0 bases, with 11 bases of the junction left unmatched. There are 20 residues in the CDR3. The DNA for the CDR3 is TGCGCCAGCAGCTTGCCGTCGGGACTAGCGGGTGGGAGCTCCTACAATGAGCAGTTCTTC. It encodes CASSLPSGLAGGSSYNEQFF.

The chain carries TRBV5-1 and TRBJ2-3; no firm D call. The germline V gene has CDR1 SGHRS and CDR2 YFSETQ. The ends were cut back, 4 bases at V and 3 bases at J, with 12 bases in the middle. This CDR3 region has 14 residues. The CDR3 region has the DNA TGCGCCAGCAGCCCACTCGGACCGACAGATACGCAGTATTTT. Translated: CASSPLGPTDTQYF.

This clone showed up just once. The J gene is TRBJ1-5, the V gene TRBV4-2, with TRBD1 as a possible D gene (5 bases). CDR3 length: 16 residues. Trimming cost V 4 bases and J 4 bases, with 17 bases left between them. Germline V lookup: CDR1 LGHNA, CDR2 YNFKEQ. The CDR3 DNA is TGTGCCAGCAGCCTATGGCCTCCGGGGACTAATCAGCCCCAGCATTTT. It is translated as CASSLWPPGTNQPQHF.

This clone was detected only a few times. The chain carries TRBV11-2 and TRBJ2-1, with 11 bases matching TRBD2. The CDR3 has 14 amino acids. The germline V gene encodes CDR1 SGHAT and CDR2 FQNNGV. With V trimmed by 5 bases and J by 8 bases, 5 bases remained unmatched. The CDR3 DNA is TGTGCCAGCAGCCCGGGACTAGCGGTTTATGAGCAGTTCTTC. This gives the protein CASSPGLAVYEQFF. Variable domain in full (rest from reference TRBV11-2 and TRBJ2-1): EAGVAQSPRYKIIEKRQSVAFWCNPISGHATLYWYQQILGQGPKLLIQFQNNGVVDDSQLPKDRFSAERLKGVDSTLKIQPAKLEDSAVYLCASSPGLAVYEQFFGPGTRLTVL.

Concerning this clone itself: One junction end does not reproduce the germline sequence, and a read error may be involved. The chain employs TRBV7-2 and TRBJ2-3; tentative D call: TRBD1 (6 bases). CDR1 is SGHTA, CDR2 FQGNSA, per germline. CDR3 length: 15 residues. CDR3 protein: CASSVDRPGTHTQYF. In nucleotides, the CDR3 is TGTGCCAGCAGCGTAGACAGGCCAGGCACACATACGCAGTATTTT.